The 30 T cell receptor beta chains presented below share a single source sample, sequenced in a study of T-cell memory formation after mild COVID-19 (dated by TCRdb to 2020 to 2022). Libraries were prepared through 5' RACE. These reads were obtained on an Illumina NovaSeq 6000. TCRdb ran its own pipeline on the public reads, namely fastp trimming at Q25 and MiXCR clone calling, and kept in-frame beta chains. Identical CDR3 proteins give one entry, which carries the most common genes and DNA. The table for this sample lists under 400,000 distinct CDR3 sequences; 25% to 30% of them were counted only once. Together, the top ten hold approximately 13% of the sample. The sample consisted of PBMCs or a T cell subset sorted from them (not recorded which). The receptors here all came from an adult woman who had mild COVID-19 (a few samples of this study predate the infection). The sample titles of this study are shuffled in the database, so cell type and time point are left out; the donor was told from shared clones.

The chain recombines TRBV7-8 with TRBJ2-3; D call uncertain. The ends were cut back, 2 bases at V and 2 bases at J, with 5 bases in the middle. The CDR3 has 13 amino acids. CDR1 is SGHVS and CDR2 is FQNEAQ in the germline V gene. CDR3: CASSLFTTDTQYF. The CDR3, as DNA: TGTGCCAGCAGCTTATTCACCACAGATACGCAGTATTTT.

This clonotype was seen only a few times. This chain links TRBV24-1 with TRBJ2-1; D may be TRBD1 (5 bases). Per the germline V gene, CDR1 is KGHDR and CDR2 is SFDVKD. This CDR3 contains 15 residues. V was trimmed by 2 bases and J by 6 bases, leaving 13 bases between them. CDR3 region: CATSDWGSRGNEQFF. The CDR3 DNA reads as TGTGCCACCAGTGATTGGGGTAGTAGGGGCAATGAGCAGTTCTTC.

This clonotype was seen many times. The chain combines TRBV7-9 with TRBJ2-7; D is uncertain. The CDR3 consists of 12 residues. Per germline, CDR1 SEHNR and CDR2 FQNEAQ (reference sequence). Trimming took 5 bases from V and 4 from J, leaving 9 bases between them. CDR3 amino acids: CASSPDRYEQYF. Here the CDR3 DNA reads TGTGCCAGCAGCCCGGACCGATACGAGCAGTACTTC.

This rearrangement joins TRBV28 to TRBJ1-1, with a tentative D call TRBD1 (5 bases). The germline gives CDR1 MDHEN, CDR2 SYDVKM. V lost 9 bases to trimming and J lost 9 bases, with 17 bases between them. This CDR3 comprises 12 residues. DNA for the CDR3: TGTGCCAGTTGTGTTTCGACAGATAAAGCTTTCTTT. Amino acids: CASCVSTDKAFF.

The chain links TRBV12-3 or TRBV12-4 to TRBJ2-5; tentatively, D is TRBD1 (5 bases). The germline V and J ends were trimmed by 11 bases and 4 bases, with 11 bases remaining between them. The CDR3 length is 11 residues. CDR3: CAVRVVETQYF. The CDR3 DNA reads TGTGCCGTCAGGGTAGTAGAGACCCAGTACTTC.

V usage is TRBV4-3 and J usage is TRBJ2-2; D perhaps matches TRBD2 (6 bases). V lost 4 bases, J lost 6 bases, and 12 bases lay in between. Germline CDR1 and CDR2: LGHNA and YSLEER. There are 14 residues in the CDR3. The CDR3 region has the DNA TGCGCCAGCAGCCTCGGGAGAGACTCCGGGGAGCTGTTTTTT. Translated: CASSLGRDSGELFF.

This clonotype has at least ten counts. The chain has TRBV24-1 and TRBJ2-7; TRBD1 matches at 8 bases. Germline values: CDR1 KGHDR, CDR2 SFDVKD. V was pared by 4 bases and J by 1 base, with 5 bases of the junction left unmatched. This CDR3 spans 15 amino acids. The CDR3: CATSDPGTGSYEQYF. DNA for the CDR3: TGTGCCACCAGTGACCCCGGGACAGGTTCCTACGAGCAGTACTTC.

V gene TRBV7-2 combines with J gene TRBJ1-1, with 7 bases identical to TRBD1. Per germline, CDR1 SGHTA and CDR2 FQGNSA. There are 16 residues in the CDR3. V lost 5 bases and J lost 1; bases outside the gene matches: 10. The CDR3 sequence is CASSIHRGGPNTEAFF. Written as DNA, the CDR3 is TGTGCCAGCAGCATTCACAGGGGAGGGCCGAACACTGAAGCTTTCTTT.

The rearrangement links TRBV7-2 to TRBJ1-6; D possibly corresponds to TRBD1 (5 bases). Trimming stripped 5 bases from V and 6 bases from J, with 26 bases between. This CDR3 comprises 19 residues. The V gene's germline CDR1 is SGHTA and CDR2 FQGNSA. CDR3 sequence: CASSPDAVRDRTSNSPLHF. Here the CDR3 DNA reads TGTGCCAGCAGCCCTGACGCCGTCAGGGATCGCACGAGTAATTCACCCCTCCACTTT. Supplemented by reference TRBV7-2 and TRBJ1-6, the full variable domain reads GAGVSQSPSNKVTEKGKDVELRCDPISGHTALYWYRQSLGQGLEFLIYFQGNSAPDKSGLPSDRFSAERTGGSVSTLTIQRTQQEDSAVYLCASSPDAVRDRTSNSPLHFGNGTRLTVT.

This clonotype showed up many times. The V and J genes are TRBV24-1 and TRBJ2-1, with 14 positions matching TRBD2. V lost 3 bases to trimming and J lost 9 bases; unmatched junction nucleotides: 3. This CDR3 is built from 15 residues. Germline V gives CDR1 KGHDR, CDR2 SFDVKD. CDR3 sequence: CATSDPGLAGVEQFF. DNA of the CDR3: TGTGCCACCAGTGATCCGGGACTAGCGGGAGTTGAGCAGTTCTTC.

The chain uses TRBV7-9 and TRBJ1-1; D is uncertain. This CDR3 has 12 amino acids. Germline V gene lookup returns CDR1 SEHNR and CDR2 FQNEAQ (reference sequence). Trimming shortened V by 7 bases and J by 10 bases, and 16 bases separated the two germline ends. The DNA of the CDR3 is TGTGCCAGCATTGACCCCTCTCAAACAGCTTTCTTT. Its translation is CASIDPSQTAFF.

This rearrangement joins TRBV5-1 to TRBJ2-3; no definite D call. This CDR3 is 15 amino acids long. Deletions cut 4 bases from V and 2 bases from J, with 14 bases between. CDR1 is SGHRS and CDR2 is YFSETQ in the germline V gene. CDR3 loop: CASSKDPTITDTQYF. As DNA, the CDR3 is TGCGCCAGCAGCAAAGACCCCACCATCACAGATACGCAGTATTTT.

This chain joins TRBV12-3 or TRBV12-4 and TRBJ2-2; a weak D match, TRBD2 (5 bases). V was clipped by 3 bases and J by 7 bases, with 21 bases between them. CDR3 size: 17 residues. CDR3 sequence (DNA): TGTGCCAGCAGTTTTAATGTACCGGGATCTCCAGGCGGGGAGCTGTTTTTT. This translates into CASSFNVPGSPGGELFF.

This chain connects TRBV2 to TRBJ2-3; a possible D gene is TRBD1 (6 bases). Trimming stripped 1 base from V and 3 bases from J, with 14 bases between. This CDR3 spans 16 amino acids. Looked up from germline, CDR1 is SNHLY and CDR2 is FYNNEI. CDR3 DNA: TGTGCCAGCAGTGAAGTAGGGGGATTTGAAACAGATACGCAGTATTTT. It is translated as CASSEVGGFETDTQYF.

The chain joins TRBV5-1 to TRBJ2-2, with D perhaps matching TRBD2 (6 bases). This CDR3 is 16 amino acids long. V was pared by 4 bases and J by 3 bases, with 16 bases between. CDR1 and CDR2 (germline): SGHRS, YFSETQ. CDR3 region: CASSPRPRGDTGELFF. As DNA, the CDR3 is TGCGCCAGCAGCCCTAGACCCCGCGGGGACACCGGGGAGCTGTTTTTT.

This clonotype appeared a few times. The chain joins TRBV29-1 to TRBJ2-1; 7 bases map to TRBD2. V was pared by 4 bases and J by 5 bases, with 2 bases of the junction left unmatched. Germline V lookup: CDR1 SQVTM, CDR2 ANQGSEA. The CDR3 is made up of 12 amino acids. The CDR3 loop is CSVAAGDNEQFF. The CDR3 coding sequence is TGCAGCGTTGCGGCGGGGGACAATGAGCAGTTCTTC.

The chain joins TRBV9 to TRBJ1-3; D is unresolved. In germline, CDR1 is SGDLS, CDR2 YYNGEE. V was shortened by 5 bases and J by 0 bases, with 9 bases between the two germline ends. The length of the CDR3 is 14 residues. CDR3 DNA: TGTGCCAGCAGTGTCACCGACTCTGGAAACACCATATATTTT. Its protein is CASSVTDSGNTIYF.

The CDR3 is CASSSSRNNEQFF. CDR3 DNA sequence: TGTGCCAGCAGTTCCAGTAGGAACAATGAGCAGTTCTTC. The V gene is TRBV7-6, the J gene TRBJ2-1; no clear D gene. The V gene lost 6 bases and the J gene lost 5 bases, with 11 bases spanning the gap. From germline, CDR1 is SGHVS and CDR2 FNYEAQ. The CDR3 is 13 amino acids.

The chain uses TRBV20-1 and TRBJ2-7; 11 bases map to TRBD2. Germline V gene lookup returns CDR1 DFQATT and CDR2 SNEGSKA (reference sequence). The CDR3 is 16 residues long. The J segment lost 5 bases and the V segment lost 0 bases, leaving 9 bases of the junction unmatched. CDR3 sequence reads: CSARDRGLAGLDEQYF. The CDR3 DNA reads TGCAGTGCTAGAGATCGAGGACTAGCGGGCCTAGACGAGCAGTACTTC.

To note about this clonotype: An end of the junction differs from the germline gene, which may be a read error. The rearrangement links TRBV4-3 to TRBJ2-7; 9 bases match TRBD2. Germline V lookup: CDR1 LGHNA, CDR2 YSLEER. The CDR3 totals 18 residues. The CDR3 protein is CACSQDASRATSGYEQYF. DNA of the CDR3: TGCGCCTGCAGCCAAGATGCGTCGAGGGCGACTAGCGGCTACGAGCAGTACTTC.

The gene calls are TRBV14 and TRBJ2-3; 9 bases are a match to TRBD2. V lost 1 base and J lost 3; bases outside the gene matches: 8. CDR1 is SGHDN and CDR2 is FVKESK in the germline V gene. The CDR3 is made up of 17 amino acids. The CDR3, as DNA: TGTGCCAGCAGCCAAGTTCTAGCGGGGTTCATTACAGATACGCAGTATTTT. It translates to CASSQVLAGFITDTQYF. Complete variable domain (other parts from reference TRBV14 and TRBJ2-3): EAGVTQFPSHSVIEKGQTVTLRCDPISGHDNLYWYRRVMGKEIKFLLHFVKESKQDESGMPNNRFLAERTGGTYSTLKVQPAELEDSGVYFCASSQVLAGFITDTQYFGPGTRLTVL.

This rearrangement joins TRBV2 to TRBJ2-2; D call uncertain. Germline CDR1 is SNHLY and CDR2 is FYNNEI. This CDR3 has 14 residues. The V gene lost 6 bases and the J gene lost 4 bases, with 12 bases spanning the gap. The CDR3 DNA follows: TGTGCCAGCAGGCAATTGCTCCCCACCGGGGAGCTGTTTTTT. It yields the protein CASRQLLPTGELFF.

A single count supports this clonotype. The chain uses TRBV19 and TRBJ2-3, with TRBD2 matching 9 bases. The CDR3 loop spans 15 amino acids. The junction had 11 bases not matched to a gene; V was cut back by 7 bases and J by 6 bases. CDR1 and CDR2 from the germline V gene are LNHDA and SQIVND (reference sequence). This CDR3 reads CASKVGGRVSDTQYF. The DNA of the CDR3 is TGTGCCAGTAAGGTCGGCGGGAGGGTTTCGGATACGCAGTATTTT.

The gene calls are TRBV9 and TRBJ2-1; 7 positions agree with TRBD1. The CDR3 totals 14 residues. Per germline, CDR1 SGDLS and CDR2 YYNGEE. The junction had 7 bases not matched to a gene; V was cut back by 4 bases and J by 6 bases. The CDR3 region is CASSLWTGSNEQFF. The CDR3 region has the DNA TGTGCCAGCAGCCTATGGACAGGATCCAATGAGCAGTTCTTC.

The gene calls are TRBV27 and TRBJ2-2; 7 nucleotides line up with TRBD1. The CDR3 totals 15 residues. J was trimmed by 1 base and V by 4 bases; bases with no gene match: 3. CDR1 and CDR2 from the germline V gene are MNHEY and SMNVEV (reference sequence). The CDR3 sequence: CASSWDSVNTGELFF. CDR3 sequence (DNA): TGTGCCAGCAGTTGGGACAGCGTGAACACCGGGGAGCTGTTTTTT.

The chain couples TRBV3-1 to TRBJ2-1; TRBD2 might be the D (5 bases). CDR1 LGHDT and CDR2 YNNKEL come from the germline V gene (reference sequence). The CDR3 is 12 amino acids. With 0 bases removed from V and 10 bases from J, the gap between germline ends came to 7 bases. The CDR3 nucleotides are TGTGCCAGCAGCCAAGAAAGAGGGGAGCAGTTCTTC. Amino acids: CASSQERGEQFF.

This clonotype was observed a few times. This rearrangement joins TRBV5-5 to TRBJ2-3, with TRBD2 matching over 8 bases. The CDR3 sequence is 16 residues long. Germline trimming cut 0 bases from V and 2 bases from J; bases unmatched to any gene: 5. Germline CDR1 and CDR2: SGHKS and YYEKEE (reference sequence). CDR3 protein: CASSLAEGLDTDTQYF. In DNA form, the CDR3 reads TGTGCCAGCAGCTTGGCCGAGGGACTAGACACAGATACGCAGTATTTT.

The chain carries TRBV12-3 or TRBV12-4 and TRBJ2-7; no clear D. The germline V and J ends were trimmed by 1 base and 7 bases, with 11 bases remaining between them. This CDR3 has 13 residues. Here the CDR3 reads CASSLGAQAEQYF. CDR3 nucleotides: TGTGCCAGCAGTTTAGGGGCGCAGGCTGAGCAGTACTTC.

This clonotype showed up just a few times. The chain combines TRBV6-5 with TRBJ2-5; perhaps TRBD1 as D (6 bases). This CDR3 comprises 15 residues. V lost 1 base, J lost 1 base, and 10 bases lay in between. Germline V CDR1 and CDR2: MNHEY, SVGAGI. In DNA form, the CDR3 reads TGTGCCAGCAGTTACTACGGACAGCGCCAAGAGACCCAGTACTTC. Its translation is CASSYYGQRQETQYF.

There are a few counts of this clonotype. The chain has TRBV7-2 and TRBJ1-5; D unresolved. Germline CDR1 and CDR2: SGHTA and FQGNSA. With 5 bases removed from V and 4 bases from J, the gap between germline ends came to 18 bases. This CDR3 spans 16 amino acids. CDR3 DNA: TGTGCCAGCAGCCGCCGGACGGCCTCTTGGAATCAGCCCCAGCATTTT. Its translation is CASSRRTASWNQPQHF.